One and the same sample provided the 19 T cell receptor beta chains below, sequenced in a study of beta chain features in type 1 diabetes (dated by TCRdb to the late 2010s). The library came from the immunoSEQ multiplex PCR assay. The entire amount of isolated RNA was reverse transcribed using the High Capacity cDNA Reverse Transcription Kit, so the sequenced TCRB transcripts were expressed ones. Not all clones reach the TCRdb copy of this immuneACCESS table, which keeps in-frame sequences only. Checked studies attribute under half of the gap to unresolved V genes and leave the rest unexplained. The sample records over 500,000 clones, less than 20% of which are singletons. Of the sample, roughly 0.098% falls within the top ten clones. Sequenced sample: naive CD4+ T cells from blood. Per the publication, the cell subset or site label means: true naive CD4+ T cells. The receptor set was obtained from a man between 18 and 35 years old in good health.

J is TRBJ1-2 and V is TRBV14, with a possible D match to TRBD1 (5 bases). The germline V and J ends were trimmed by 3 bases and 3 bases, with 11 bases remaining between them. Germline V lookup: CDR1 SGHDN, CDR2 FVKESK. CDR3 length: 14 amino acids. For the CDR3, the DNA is TGTGCCAGCAGCCATTATCGGGGGGACTATGGCTACACCTTC. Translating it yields CASSHYRGDYGYTF.

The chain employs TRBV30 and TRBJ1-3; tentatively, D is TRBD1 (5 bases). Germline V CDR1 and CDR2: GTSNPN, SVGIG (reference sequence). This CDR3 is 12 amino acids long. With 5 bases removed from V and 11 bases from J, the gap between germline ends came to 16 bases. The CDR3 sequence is CAWGGTAIPIYF. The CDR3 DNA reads TGTGCCTGGGGGGGGACCGCTATCCCCATATATTTT.

The CDR3 DNA reads TGCGCCAGCAGCTTGGCTCGGACAGGAGGGGCCAGCGAGCAGTACTTC. Residues: CASSLARTGGASEQYF. The rearrangement uses TRBV5-1 and TRBJ2-7; TRBD1 might be the D (7 bases). CDR3 length: 16 residues. Trimming removed 0 bases at V and 6 bases at J, with 19 bases between. The germline V gene has CDR1 SGHRS and CDR2 YFSETQ.

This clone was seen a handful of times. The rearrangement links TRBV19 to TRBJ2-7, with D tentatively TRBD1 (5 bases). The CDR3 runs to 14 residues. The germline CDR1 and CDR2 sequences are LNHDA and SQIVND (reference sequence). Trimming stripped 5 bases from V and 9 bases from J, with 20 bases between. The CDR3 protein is CASSVREQAPVQYF. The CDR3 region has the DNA TGTGCCAGTAGTGTCAGGGAACAGGCTCCGGTGCAGTACTTC. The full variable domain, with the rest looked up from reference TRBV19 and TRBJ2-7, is DGGITQSPKYLFRKEGQNVTLSCEQNLNHDAMYWYRQDPGQGLRLIYYSQIVNDFQKGDIAEGYSVSREKKESFPLTVTSAQKNPTAFYLCASSVREQAPVQYFGPGTRLTVT.

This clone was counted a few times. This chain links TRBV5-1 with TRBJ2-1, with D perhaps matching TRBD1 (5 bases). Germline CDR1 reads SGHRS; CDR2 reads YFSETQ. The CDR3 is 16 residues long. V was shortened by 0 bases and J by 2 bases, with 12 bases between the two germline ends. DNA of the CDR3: TGCGCCAGCAGCTTGGCGGCAGGGATCCCCTACAATGAGCAGTTCTTC. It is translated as CASSLAAGIPYNEQFF.

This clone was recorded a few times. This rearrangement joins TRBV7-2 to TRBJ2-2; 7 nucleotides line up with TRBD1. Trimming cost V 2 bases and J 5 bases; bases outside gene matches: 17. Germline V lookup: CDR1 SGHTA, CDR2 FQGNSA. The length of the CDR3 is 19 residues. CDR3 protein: CASSLFGSPTGYGTGELFF. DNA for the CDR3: TGTGCCAGCAGCTTATTCGGATCCCCGACAGGGTACGGGACCGGGGAGCTGTTTTTT.

In DNA form, the CDR3 reads TGCAGCGTTGTGGAGGGCAGGTGGGAGTTCTACGAGCAGTACTTC. Its protein is CSVVEGRWEFYEQYF. The chain has TRBV29-1 and TRBJ2-7; maybe TRBD2 (6 bases). There are 15 residues in the CDR3. Germline values: CDR1 SQVTM, CDR2 ANQGSEA. The germline V and J ends were trimmed by 4 bases and 3 bases, with 19 bases remaining between them.

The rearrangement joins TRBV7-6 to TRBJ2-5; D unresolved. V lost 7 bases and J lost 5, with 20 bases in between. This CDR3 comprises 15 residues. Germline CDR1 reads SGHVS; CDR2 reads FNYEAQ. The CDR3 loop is CASTPNPIAGETQYF. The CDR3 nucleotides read TGTGCCAGCACACCCAACCCAATAGCCGGCGAGACCCAGTACTTC.

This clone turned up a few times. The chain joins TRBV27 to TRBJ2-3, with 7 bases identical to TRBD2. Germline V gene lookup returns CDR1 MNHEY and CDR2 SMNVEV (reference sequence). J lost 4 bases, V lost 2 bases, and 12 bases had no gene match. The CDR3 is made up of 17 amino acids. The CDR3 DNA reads TGTGCCAGCAGTTTAATCCGGGGGGTCCTCGTCCCAGATACGCAGTATTTT. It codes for CASSLIRGVLVPDTQYF.

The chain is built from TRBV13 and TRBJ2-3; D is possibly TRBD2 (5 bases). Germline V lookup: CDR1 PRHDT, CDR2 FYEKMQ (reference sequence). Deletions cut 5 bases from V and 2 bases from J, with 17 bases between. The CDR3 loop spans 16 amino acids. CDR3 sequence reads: CASSTSPTRPTDTQYF. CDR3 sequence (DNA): TGTGCCAGCAGCACCAGCCCCACTAGACCCACAGATACGCAGTATTTT. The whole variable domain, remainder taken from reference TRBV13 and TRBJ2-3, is AAGVIQSPRHLIKEKRETATLKCYPIPRHDTVYWYQQGPGQDPQFLISFYEKMQSDKGSIPDRFSAQQFSDYHSELNMSSLELGDSALYFCASSTSPTRPTDTQYFGPGTRLTVL.

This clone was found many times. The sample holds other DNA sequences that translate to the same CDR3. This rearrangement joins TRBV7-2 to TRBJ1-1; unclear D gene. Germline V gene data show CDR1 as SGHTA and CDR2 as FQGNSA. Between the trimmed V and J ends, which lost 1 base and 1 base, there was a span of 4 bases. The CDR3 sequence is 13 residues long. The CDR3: CASSLEGNTEAFF. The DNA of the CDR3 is TGTGCCAGCAGCTTAGAAGGGAACACTGAAGCTTTCTTT.

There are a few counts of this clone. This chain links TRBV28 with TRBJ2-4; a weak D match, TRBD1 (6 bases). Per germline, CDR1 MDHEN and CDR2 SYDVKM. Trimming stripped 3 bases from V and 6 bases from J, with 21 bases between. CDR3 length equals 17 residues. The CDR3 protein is CASSFAPGARSGNIQYF. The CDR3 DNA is TGTGCCAGCAGTTTCGCCCCAGGGGCGCGTTCCGGAAACATTCAGTACTTC.

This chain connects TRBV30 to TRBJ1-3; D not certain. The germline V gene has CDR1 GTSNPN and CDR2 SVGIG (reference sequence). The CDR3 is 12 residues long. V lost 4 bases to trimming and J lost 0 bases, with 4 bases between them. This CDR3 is CAWTSSGNTIYF. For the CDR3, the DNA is TGTGCCTGGACTAGCTCTGGAAACACCATATATTTT. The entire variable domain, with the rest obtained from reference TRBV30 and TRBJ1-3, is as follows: SQTIHQWPATLVQPVGSPLSLECTVEGTSNPNLYWYRQAAGRGLQLLFYSVGIGQISSEVPQNLSASRPQDRQFILSSKKLLLSDSGFYLCAWTSSGNTIYFGEGSWLTVV.

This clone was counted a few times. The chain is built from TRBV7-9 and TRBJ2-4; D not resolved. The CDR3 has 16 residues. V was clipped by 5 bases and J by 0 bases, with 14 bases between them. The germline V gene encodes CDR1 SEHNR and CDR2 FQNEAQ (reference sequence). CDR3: CASSPPASLAKNIQYF. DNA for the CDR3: TGTGCCAGCAGCCCCCCGGCCTCTCTAGCCAAAAACATTCAGTACTTC.

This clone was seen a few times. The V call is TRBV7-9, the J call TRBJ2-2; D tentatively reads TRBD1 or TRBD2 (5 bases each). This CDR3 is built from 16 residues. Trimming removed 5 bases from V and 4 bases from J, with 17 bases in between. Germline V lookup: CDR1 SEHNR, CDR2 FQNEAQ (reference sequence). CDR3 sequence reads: CASSRGGGSGTGELFF. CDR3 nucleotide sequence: TGTGCCAGCAGCCGTGGGGGTGGCTCGGGCACCGGGGAGCTGTTTTTT.

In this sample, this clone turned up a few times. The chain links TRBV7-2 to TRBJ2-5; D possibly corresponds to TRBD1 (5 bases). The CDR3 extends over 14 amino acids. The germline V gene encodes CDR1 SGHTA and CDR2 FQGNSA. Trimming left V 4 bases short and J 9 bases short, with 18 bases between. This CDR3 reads CASSSQGLIVSQYF. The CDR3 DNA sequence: TGTGCCAGCAGCTCTCAGGGTTTAATCGTATCCCAGTACTTC.

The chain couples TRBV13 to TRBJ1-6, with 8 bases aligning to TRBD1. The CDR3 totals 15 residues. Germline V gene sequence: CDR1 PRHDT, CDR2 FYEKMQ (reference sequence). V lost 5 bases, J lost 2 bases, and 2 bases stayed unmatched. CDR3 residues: CASSAQGAYNSPLHF. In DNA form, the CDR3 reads TGTGCCAGCAGCGCACAGGGGGCCTATAATTCACCCCTCCACTTT.

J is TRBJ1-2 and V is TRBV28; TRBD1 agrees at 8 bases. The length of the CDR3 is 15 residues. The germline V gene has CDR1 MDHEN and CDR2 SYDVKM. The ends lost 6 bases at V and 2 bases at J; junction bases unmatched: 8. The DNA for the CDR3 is TGTGCCAGCAGACCCGGACAGGGCGGCAACTATGGCTACACCTTC. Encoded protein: CASRPGQGGNYGYTF.

CDR3 in DNA: TGTGCCAGCAGCCCCCTTCGAGGGGCTGGGGCCAACGTCCTGACTTTC. This encodes CASSPLRGAGANVLTF. V gene TRBV11-2 combines with J gene TRBJ2-6; the D call may be TRBD1 or TRBD2 (5 bases each). Trimming shortened V by 5 bases and J by 2 bases, and 13 bases separated the two germline ends. Looked up from germline, CDR1 is SGHAT and CDR2 is FQNNGV. The CDR3 totals 16 residues.